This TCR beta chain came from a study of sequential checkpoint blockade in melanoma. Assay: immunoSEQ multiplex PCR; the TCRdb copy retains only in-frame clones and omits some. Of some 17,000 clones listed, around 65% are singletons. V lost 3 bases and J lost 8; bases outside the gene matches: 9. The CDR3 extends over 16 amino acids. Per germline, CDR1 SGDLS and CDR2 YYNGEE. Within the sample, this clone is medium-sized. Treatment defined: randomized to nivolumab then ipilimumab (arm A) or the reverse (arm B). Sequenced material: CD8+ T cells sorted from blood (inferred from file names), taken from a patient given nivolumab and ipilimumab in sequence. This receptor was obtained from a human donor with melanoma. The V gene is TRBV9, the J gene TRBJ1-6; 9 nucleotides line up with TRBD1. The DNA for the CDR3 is TGTGCCAGCAGCGAAGGGGTGGGACAGGGTGATTCACCCCTCCACTTT. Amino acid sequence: CASSEGVGQGDSPLHF.